The clone carrying this TCR beta chain was picked up one time. Clones were read by immunoSEQ multiplex PCR, and TCRdb kept only the in-frame ones, dropping some. The table records tens of thousands of clones, 85% to 95% of them present only once. The germline gives CDR1 MNHEY, CDR2 SVGAGI. V was shortened by 0 bases and J by 3 bases, with 9 bases between the two germline ends. The CDR3 length is 14 residues. These data come from a study of T cell changes during pregnancy in multiple sclerosis. This TCR was recovered from a female donor in good health, enrolled as a control in a pregnancy study. The sample here was peripheral blood, taken after pregnancy. The chain uses TRBV6-5 and TRBJ2-7; D is possibly TRBD2 (5 bases). CDR3 DNA: TGTGCCAGCAGTTACTCGACGGCGGGCTACGAGCAGTACTTC. Its translation: CASSYSTAGYEQYF.